This T cell receptor beta chain was observed in a study of blood T cell repertoires in COVID-19. The CDR3 runs 11 residues. Germline V gives CDR1 SNHLY, CDR2 FYNNEI. V lost 5 bases and J lost 2, with 3 bases in between. Here immunoSEQ multiplex PCR was the method, and the copy in TCRdb shows in-frame clones only, minus some. The sample consists of fewer than 40,000 clones, more than 85% of them appearing once. Sample: peripheral blood. The receptor was isolated from a human donor in a cohort sampled during active COVID-19. V gene TRBV2 combines with J gene TRBJ2-5, with D hard to call. DNA for the CDR3: TGTGCCAGCAGTCAACAAGAGACCCAGTACTTC. This gives the protein CASSQQETQYF.